This T cell receptor (beta chain) was sequenced in a study of cytomegalovirus exposure and HLA in healthy donors. Looking at the study overall: A preliminary data release comprised tens of millions of unique TCRs obtained from HLA-typed donors. Overall study results and limits: It was confirmed in vitro that a few of the CMV-associated chains were specific for CMV antigens. The study dropped some indistinguishable V segments, TRBV6-2 and TRBV6-3 among them. Researchers counted roughly 160 TCR beta chains as cytomegalovirus-associated.

Researchers ran the PCR with 60 Vbeta and 13 Jbeta primers. Assay used: immunoSEQ multiplex PCR; TCRdb lists only in-frame clones, some missing. The sample yields about 110,000 clones, over 65% seen once. About this clone itself: Its antigen remains unidentified.

Germline CDR1 reads SGDLS; CDR2 reads YYNGEE. The CDR3 covers 17 residues. The V and J ends lost 1 base and 4 bases respectively, with 20 bases between them. The chain combines TRBV9 with TRBJ1-1; no clear D. The specimen sequenced was PBMCs. This TCR came from a woman in her thirties in good health and CMV-seronegative. The CDR3 bases are TGTGCCAGCAGCGTAATCTCCATGACTATTTCGACCACTGAAGCTTTCTTT. Protein sequence: CASSVISMTISTTEAFF.